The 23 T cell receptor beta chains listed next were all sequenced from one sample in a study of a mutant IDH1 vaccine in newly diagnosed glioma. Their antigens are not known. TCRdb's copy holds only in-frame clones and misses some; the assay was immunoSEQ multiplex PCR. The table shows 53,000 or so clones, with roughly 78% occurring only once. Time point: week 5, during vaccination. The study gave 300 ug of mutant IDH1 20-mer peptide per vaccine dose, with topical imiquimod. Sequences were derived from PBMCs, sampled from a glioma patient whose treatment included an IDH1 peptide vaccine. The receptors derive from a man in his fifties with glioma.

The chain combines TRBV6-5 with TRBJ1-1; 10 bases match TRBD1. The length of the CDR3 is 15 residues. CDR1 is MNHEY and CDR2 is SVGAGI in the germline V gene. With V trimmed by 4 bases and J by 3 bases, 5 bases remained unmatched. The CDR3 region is CASSSRQGADTEAFF. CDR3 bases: TGTGCCAGCAGTTCGCGACAGGGGGCGGACACTGAAGCTTTCTTT.

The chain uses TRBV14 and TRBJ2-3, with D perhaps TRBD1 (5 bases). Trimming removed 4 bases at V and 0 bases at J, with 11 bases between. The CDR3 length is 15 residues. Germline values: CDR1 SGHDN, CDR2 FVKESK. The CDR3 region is CASSPGHPSTDTQYF. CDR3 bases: TGTGCCAGCAGCCCAGGACACCCGAGCACAGATACGCAGTATTTT.

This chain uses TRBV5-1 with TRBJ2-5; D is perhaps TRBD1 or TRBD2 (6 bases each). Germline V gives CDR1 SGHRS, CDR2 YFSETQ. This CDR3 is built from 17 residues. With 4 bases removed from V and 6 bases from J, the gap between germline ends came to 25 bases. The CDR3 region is CASSTTLTGARGKTQYF. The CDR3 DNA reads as TGCGCCAGCAGCACCACCTTGACGGGGGCCCGAGGGAAGACCCAGTACTTC.

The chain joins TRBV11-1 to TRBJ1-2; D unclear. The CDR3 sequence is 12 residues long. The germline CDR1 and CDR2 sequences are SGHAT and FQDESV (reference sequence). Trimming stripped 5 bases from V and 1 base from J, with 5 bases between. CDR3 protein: CASSVGNYGYTF. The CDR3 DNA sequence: TGTGCCAGCAGCGTCGGTAACTATGGCTACACCTTC. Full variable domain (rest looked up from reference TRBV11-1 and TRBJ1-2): EAEVAQSPRYKITEKSQAVAFWCDPISGHATLYWYRQILGQGPELLVQFQDESVVDDSQLPKDRFSAERLKGVDSTLKIQPAELGDSAMYLCASSVGNYGYTFGSGTRLTVV.

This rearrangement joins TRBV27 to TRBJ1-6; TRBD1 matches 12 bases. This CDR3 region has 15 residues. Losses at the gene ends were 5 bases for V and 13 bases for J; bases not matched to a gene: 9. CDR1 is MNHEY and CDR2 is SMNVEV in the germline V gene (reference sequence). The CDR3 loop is CASSLMGQGASPLHF. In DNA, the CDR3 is TGTGCCAGCAGTCTAATGGGACAGGGGGCCTCCCCCCTCCACTTT.

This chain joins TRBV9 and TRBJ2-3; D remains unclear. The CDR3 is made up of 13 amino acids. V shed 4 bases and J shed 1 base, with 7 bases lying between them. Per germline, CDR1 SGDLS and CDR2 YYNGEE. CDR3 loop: CASSTGGTDTQYF. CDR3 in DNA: TGTGCCAGCAGCACTGGAGGCACAGATACGCAGTATTTT.

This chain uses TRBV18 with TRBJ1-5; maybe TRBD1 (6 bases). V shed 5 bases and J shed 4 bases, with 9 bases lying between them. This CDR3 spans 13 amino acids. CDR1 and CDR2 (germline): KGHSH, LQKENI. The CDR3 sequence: CASSEGTNQPQHF. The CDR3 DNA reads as TGTGCCAGCTCAGAGGGGACAAATCAGCCCCAGCATTTT.

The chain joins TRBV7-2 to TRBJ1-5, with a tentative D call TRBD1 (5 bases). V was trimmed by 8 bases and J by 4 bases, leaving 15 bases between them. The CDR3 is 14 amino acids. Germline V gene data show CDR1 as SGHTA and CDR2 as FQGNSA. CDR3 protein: CASGSPGLNQPQHF. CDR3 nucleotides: TGTGCCAGCGGGTCCCCGGGGCTTAATCAGCCCCAGCATTTT.

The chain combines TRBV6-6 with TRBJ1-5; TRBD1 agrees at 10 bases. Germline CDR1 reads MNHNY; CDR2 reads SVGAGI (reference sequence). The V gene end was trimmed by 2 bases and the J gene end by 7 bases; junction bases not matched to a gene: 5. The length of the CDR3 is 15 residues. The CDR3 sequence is CASSYGDRGSQPQHF. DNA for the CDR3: TGTGCCAGCAGTTACGGGGACAGGGGTAGCCAGCCCCAGCATTTT.

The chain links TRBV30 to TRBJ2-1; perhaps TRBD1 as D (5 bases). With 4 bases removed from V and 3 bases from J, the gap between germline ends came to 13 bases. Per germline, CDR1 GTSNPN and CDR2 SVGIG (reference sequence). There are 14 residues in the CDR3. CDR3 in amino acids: CAWNSGRGYNEQFF. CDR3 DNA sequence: TGTGCCTGGAATTCAGGTAGGGGCTACAATGAGCAGTTCTTC.

The CDR3 DNA sequence: TGTGCCAGCAGCGCGGAGGGTGACCCCTCCTACGAGCAGTACTTC. Translating it yields CASSAEGDPSYEQYF. This chain joins TRBV9 and TRBJ2-7; weak D call: TRBD2 (6 bases). Trimming cost V 3 bases and J 0 bases, with 13 bases left between them. Germline CDR1 reads SGDLS; CDR2 reads YYNGEE. There are 15 residues in the CDR3.

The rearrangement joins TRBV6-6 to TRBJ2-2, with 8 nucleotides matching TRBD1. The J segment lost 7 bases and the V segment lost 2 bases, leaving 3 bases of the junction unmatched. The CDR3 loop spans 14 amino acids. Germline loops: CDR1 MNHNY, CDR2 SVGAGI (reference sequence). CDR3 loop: CASSYPGGSGELFF. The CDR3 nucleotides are TGTGCCAGCAGTTACCCAGGGGGCAGCGGGGAGCTGTTTTTT.

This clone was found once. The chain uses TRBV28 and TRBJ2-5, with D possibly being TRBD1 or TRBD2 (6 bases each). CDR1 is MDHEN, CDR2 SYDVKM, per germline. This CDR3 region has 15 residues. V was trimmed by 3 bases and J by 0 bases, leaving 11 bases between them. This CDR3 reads CASSLGGPYQETQYF. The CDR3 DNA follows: TGTGCCAGCAGTTTGGGGGGCCCGTACCAAGAGACCCAGTACTTC.

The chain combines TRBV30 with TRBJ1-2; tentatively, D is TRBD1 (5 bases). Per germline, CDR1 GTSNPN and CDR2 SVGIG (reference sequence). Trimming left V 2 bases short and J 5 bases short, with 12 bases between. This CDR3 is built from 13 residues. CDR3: CAWSFSGRYGYTF. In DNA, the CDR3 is TGTGCCTGGAGTTTTTCGGGGCGATATGGCTACACCTTC.

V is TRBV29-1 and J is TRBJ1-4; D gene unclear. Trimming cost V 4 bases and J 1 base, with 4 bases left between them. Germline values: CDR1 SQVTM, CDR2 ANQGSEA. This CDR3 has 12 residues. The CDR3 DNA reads TGCAGCGTTGGGGTAACTAATGAAAAACTGTTTTTT. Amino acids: CSVGVTNEKLFF.

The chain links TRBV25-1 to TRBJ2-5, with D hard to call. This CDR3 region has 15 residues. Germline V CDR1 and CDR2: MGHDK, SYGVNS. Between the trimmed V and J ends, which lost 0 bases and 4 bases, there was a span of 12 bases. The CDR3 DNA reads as TGTGCCAGCAGTGAATATCTGACAAACAGAGAGACCCAGTACTTC. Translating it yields CASSEYLTNRETQYF.

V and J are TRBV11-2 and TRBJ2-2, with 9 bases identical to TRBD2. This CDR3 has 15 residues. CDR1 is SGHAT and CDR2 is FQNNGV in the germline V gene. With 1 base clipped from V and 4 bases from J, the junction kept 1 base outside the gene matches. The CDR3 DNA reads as TGTGCCAGCAGCTTAGGACTAGCGGCCACCGGGGAGCTGTTTTTT. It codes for CASSLGLAATGELFF.

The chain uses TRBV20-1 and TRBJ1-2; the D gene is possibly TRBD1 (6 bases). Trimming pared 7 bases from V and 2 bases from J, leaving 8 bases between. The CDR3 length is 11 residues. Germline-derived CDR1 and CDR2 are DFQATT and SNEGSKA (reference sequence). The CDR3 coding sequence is TGCAGTGGGACAGACAACTATGGCTACACCTTC. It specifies CSGTDNYGYTF.

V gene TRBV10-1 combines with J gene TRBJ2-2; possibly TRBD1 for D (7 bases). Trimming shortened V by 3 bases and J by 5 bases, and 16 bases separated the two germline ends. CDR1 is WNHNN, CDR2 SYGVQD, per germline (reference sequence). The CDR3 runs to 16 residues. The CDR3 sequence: CASSEGGTVNTGELFF. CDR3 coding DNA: TGCGCCAGCAGTGAAGGAGGGACAGTGAATACCGGGGAGCTGTTTTTT.

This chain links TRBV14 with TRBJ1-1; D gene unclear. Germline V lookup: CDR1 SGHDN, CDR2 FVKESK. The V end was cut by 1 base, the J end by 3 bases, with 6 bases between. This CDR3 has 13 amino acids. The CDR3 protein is CASSQGFHTEAFF. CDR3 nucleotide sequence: TGTGCCAGCAGCCAAGGTTTCCACACTGAAGCTTTCTTT.

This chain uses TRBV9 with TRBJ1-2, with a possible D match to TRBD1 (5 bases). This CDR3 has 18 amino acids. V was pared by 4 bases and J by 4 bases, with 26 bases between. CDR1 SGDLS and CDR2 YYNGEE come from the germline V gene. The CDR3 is CASSPSWGRGSGGYGYTF. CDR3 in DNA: TGTGCCAGCAGCCCGTCGTGGGGGAGAGGGTCGGGAGGCTATGGCTACACCTTC. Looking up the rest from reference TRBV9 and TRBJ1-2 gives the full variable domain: DSGVTQTPKHLITATGQRVTLRCSPRSGDLSVYWYQQSLDQGLQFLIQYYNGEERAKGNILERFSAQQFPDLHSELNLSSLELGDSALYFCASSPSWGRGSGGYGYTFGSGTRLTVV.

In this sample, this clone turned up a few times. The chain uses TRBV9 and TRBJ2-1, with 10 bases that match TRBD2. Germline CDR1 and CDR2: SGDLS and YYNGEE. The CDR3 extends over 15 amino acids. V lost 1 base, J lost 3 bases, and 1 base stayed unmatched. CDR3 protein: CASSVIAGGYNEQFF. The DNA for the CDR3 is TGTGCCAGCAGCGTAATAGCGGGGGGCTACAATGAGCAGTTCTTC.

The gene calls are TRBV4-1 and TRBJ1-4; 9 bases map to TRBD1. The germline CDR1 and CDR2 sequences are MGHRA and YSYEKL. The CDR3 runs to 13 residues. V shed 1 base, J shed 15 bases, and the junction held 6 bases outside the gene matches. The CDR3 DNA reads TGCGCCAGCAGCCAAGCTGGGACAGGGTTATTGTTTTTT. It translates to CASSQAGTGLLFF.